This T cell receptor beta chain stems from a study of Ad26.COV2.S vaccination and SARS-CoV-2 variants. The treatment here: roughly 19 received Ad26.COV2.S at low or high dose, single or two shots; five or six received placebo; per-sample allocation not given. The samples date from day 63 after the first vaccine or placebo injection. A Boston adult aged 18-55 years was the donor. Only in-frame clones appear in the TCRdb table, and some are missing; sequencing was by immunoSEQ multiplex PCR. This repertoire shows roughly 700,000 clones, around 92% found once; its top ten account for approximately 1.5%. About this clone itself: Antigen unknown.

The CDR3 totals 13 residues. CDR1 is GTSNPN and CDR2 is SVGIG in the germline V gene (reference sequence). The germline V and J ends were trimmed by 1 base and 6 bases, with 12 bases remaining between them. Study observations and caveats: There was reportedly substantial breadth in spike-specific CD8+ and CD4+ T cell responses after vaccination.

This rearrangement joins TRBV30 to TRBJ1-1; D gene unclear. Material: peripheral blood, obtained in a trial of Ad26.COV2.S vaccine versus placebo. The clonotype comes from a person between 18 and 59 years old who received the Ad26.COV2.S COVID-19 vaccine or a placebo. The CDR3 coding sequence is TGTGCCTGGAGTGCACCAGCAAGATCTGAAGCTTTCTTT. Amino acid sequence: CAWSAPARSEAFF. The complete variable domain, with remaining parts taken from reference TRBV30 and TRBJ1-1, reads SQTIHQWPATLVQPVGSPLSLECTVEGTSNPNLYWYRQAAGRGLQLLFYSVGIGQISSEVPQNLSASRPQDRQFILSSKKLLLSDSGFYLCAWSAPARSEAFFGQGTRLTVV.